This T cell receptor beta chain derives from a study of CD8+ T cells in alopecia areata. Treatment of the sample: oral pan-JAK inhibitor, 5-10 mg twice daily. With V trimmed by 4 bases and J by 5 bases, 18 bases remained unmatched. Germline CDR1 is SQVTM and CDR2 is ANQGSEA. CDR3 size: 17 residues. As the sequencing template, cDNA was produced by extracting RNA and reverse transcribing it. Sequencing was performed with immunoSEQ multiplex PCR; in TCRdb, only in-frame clones are kept and a portion is missing. The data contain over 95,000 clones, 56% of them seen just once; the ten biggest clones take up about 3.2%.

This receptor was obtained from a human donor with alopecia areata. The V gene is TRBV29-1, the J gene TRBJ2-5; 8 bases are shared with TRBD1. Sequencing used CD4+ T cells sorted from blood, obtained at week 24, from a patient treated with tofacitinib. This CDR3 reads CSVGPNWLTGAWETQYF. CDR3 nucleotides: TGCAGCGTTGGCCCCAATTGGTTGACAGGGGCTTGGGAGACCCAGTACTTC. Filled out from reference TRBV29-1 and TRBJ2-5, the complete variable domain reads SAVISQKPSRDICQRGTSLTIQCQVDSQVTMMFWYRQQPGQSLTLIATANQGSEATYESGFVIDKFPISRPNLTFSTLTVSNMSPEDSSIYLCSVGPNWLTGAWETQYFGPGTRLLVL.